The 14 T cell receptor beta chains below all came from one sample that was sequenced in a study of T cells in Graves' hyperthyroidism and ophthalmopathy. Amplification of TCR beta CDR3 regions used RNA as the template. The HTBI primer set was used in a first-round RT-PCR of the TCR CDR3. TCRdb used MiXCR to reprocess the multiplex PCR reads, holding one entry per CDR3 protein. Of more than 150,000 distinct CDR3 sequences listed, over 15% are singletons. Sample: blood. Receptors originate from a woman aged 45 to 65 with Graves' hyperthyroidism.

This clonotype was observed at least ten times. At one end, the junction sequence differs from germline, possibly due to a read error. The chain is built from TRBV12-3 or TRBV12-4 and TRBJ1-2, with 9 bases that match TRBD1. The CDR3 covers 17 residues. The CDR3 spells CASSSRDREFWYYGYAF. The CDR3 DNA follows: TGTGCCAGCAGTTCGCGGGACAGGGAGTTTTGGTACTATGGCTACGCCTTC.

This clonotype has a count of ten or more. The J gene is TRBJ2-7, the V gene TRBV7-9, with 9 bases aligning to TRBD1. This CDR3 has 16 residues. Per germline, CDR1 SEHNR and CDR2 FQNEAQ (reference sequence). J was trimmed by 5 bases and V by 4 bases; bases with no gene match: 12. CDR3 in DNA: TGTGCCAGCAGCTCGCCAAGGGACAGGGCTTCCCACGAGCAGTACTTC. Protein product: CASSSPRDRASHEQYF.

This clonotype has ten or more counts. This sequence joins TRBV5-1 and TRBJ1-2; D remains unclear. The CDR3 has 15 residues. V lost 0 bases to trimming and J lost 0 bases, with 9 bases between them. Germline CDR1 reads SGHRS; CDR2 reads YFSETQ. This CDR3 is CASSLDPESNYGYTF. The DNA of the CDR3 is TGCGCCAGCAGCTTGGATCCGGAGTCTAACTATGGCTACACCTTC.

In its sample, this clonotype was seen many times. This chain links TRBV19 with TRBJ1-1, with D maybe TRBD1 (6 bases). This CDR3 has 15 amino acids. CDR1 LNHDA and CDR2 SQIVND come from the germline V gene (reference sequence). Trimming shortened V by 7 bases and J by 1 base, and 16 bases separated the two germline ends. The CDR3 region is CASNRGRGSNTEAFF. The CDR3 bases are TGTGCCAGTAACCGGGGCAGGGGTTCGAACACTGAAGCTTTCTTT. Filled out from reference TRBV19 and TRBJ1-1, the complete variable domain reads DGGITQSPKYLFRKEGQNVTLSCEQNLNHDAMYWYRQDPGQGLRLIYYSQIVNDFQKGDIAEGYSVSREKKESFPLTVTSAQKNPTAFYLCASNRGRGSNTEAFFGQGTRLTVV.

V usage is TRBV6-1 and J usage is TRBJ2-5; a possible D gene is TRBD2 (6 bases). V lost 9 bases to trimming and J lost 7 bases, with 30 bases between them. Germline V gene data show CDR1 as MNHNS and CDR2 as SASEGT. CDR3 length equals 17 residues. CDR3 amino acids: CASSALASGLKKRTQYF. CDR3 bases: TGTGCCAGTTCAGCCCTTGCCAGCGGGTTAAAAAAGCGGACCCAGTACTTC.

This clonotype has only a few counts. A read error may be the cause here, since a much bigger clone is one base away. The chain combines TRBV28 with TRBJ1-5; 9 bases are shared with TRBD1. The V gene's germline CDR1 is MDHEN and CDR2 SYDVKM. The length of the CDR3 is 14 residues. The CDR3 protein is CTSSLGTGNQPQHF. For the CDR3, the DNA is TGTACCAGCAGTTTGGGGACAGGGAATCAGCCCCAGCATTTT.

There are many counts of this clonotype. The CDR3 region is CASSARAPNTEAFF. The CDR3 coding sequence is TGTGCCAGCAGTGCCAGGGCGCCGAACACTGAAGCTTTCTTT. The chain carries TRBV6-1 and TRBJ1-1; tentatively, D is TRBD1 (5 bases). This CDR3 is built from 14 residues. V was pared by 4 bases and J by 1 base, with 10 bases between. The germline gives CDR1 MNHNS, CDR2 SASEGT.

This chain connects TRBV4-2 to TRBJ2-1; D perhaps matches TRBD2 (6 bases). The germline V gene has CDR1 LGHNA and CDR2 YNFKEQ. CDR3 length equals 14 residues. V lost 4 bases and J 9 bases, leaving 16 bases between the germline ends. As DNA, the CDR3 is TGTGCCAGCAGCCGGGGGGACTCATCGGGTGAGCAGTTCTTC. It codes for CASSRGDSSGEQFF.

The chain recombines TRBV27 with TRBJ2-2; 8 bases map to TRBD2. Trimming cost V 8 bases and J 2 bases; bases outside gene matches: 4. The CDR3 spans 14 residues. Per the germline V gene, CDR1 is MNHEY and CDR2 is SMNVEV (reference sequence). Here the CDR3 DNA reads TGTGCCAGCGGGGGACTAGTCAACACCGGGGAGCTGTTTTTT. Its translation: CASGGLVNTGELFF.

This clonotype was found many times. The V call is TRBV6-2 or TRBV6-3, the J call TRBJ2-1, with 7 bases matching TRBD2. J was trimmed by 5 bases and V by 8 bases; bases with no gene match: 6. CDR1 is MNHEY and CDR2 is SVGEGT in the germline V gene. The CDR3 is 13 residues long. The CDR3 DNA reads as TGTGCCAGCGCTTGGGCGGGGGACAATGAGCAGTTCTTC. It translates to CASAWAGDNEQFF.

This clonotype has ten or more counts. The genes are TRBV6-2 or TRBV6-3 and TRBJ2-2, with 9 nucleotides matching TRBD1. The junction had 1 base not matched to a gene; V was cut back by 2 bases and J by 3 bases. This CDR3 has 15 residues. Germline V lookup: CDR1 MNHEY, CDR2 SVGEGT. In DNA, the CDR3 is TGTGCCAGCAGTTACGGGACAGGGTACACCGGGGAGCTGTTTTTT. Protein sequence: CASSYGTGYTGELFF.

The table lists this clonotype with many counts. The chain employs TRBV20-1 and TRBJ2-7; D ambiguous. The V gene's germline CDR1 is DFQATT and CDR2 SNEGSKA (reference sequence). Trimming pared 1 base from V and 0 bases from J, leaving 10 bases between. The CDR3 runs to 14 residues. CDR3 coding DNA: TGCAGTGCTAGAGGGGGTTCCAGCTCCTACGAGCAGTACTTC. It is translated as CSARGGSSSYEQYF.

This clonotype has just a few counts. The chain joins TRBV5-1 to TRBJ2-1; 12 bases align to TRBD2. J gave up 9 bases and V 3 bases, and 7 bases lay outside the gene matches. The CDR3 has 15 amino acids. In germline, CDR1 is SGHRS, CDR2 YFSETQ. In DNA, the CDR3 is TGCGCCAGCAGCTGGACTAGCGGGGTTAGGGGTGAGCAGTTCTTC. It is translated as CASSWTSGVRGEQFF.

This clonotype was counted many times. The V call is TRBV28, the J call TRBJ1-2, with D perhaps matching TRBD1 (6 bases). Germline CDR1 and CDR2: MDHEN and SYDVKM. Trimming left V 5 bases short and J 4 bases short, with 14 bases between. The CDR3 loop spans 14 amino acids. CDR3 DNA sequence: TGTGCCAGCAGTGCCATAACAGGGTTCTATGGCTACACCTTC. Its protein product is CASSAITGFYGYTF.